A single sample is the source of the 16 T cell receptor beta chains below, sequenced in a study of shared clonotypes between healthy human individuals. The naive CD8 population came from CD45RO-negative cells selected for CCR7, without terminally differentiated effector memory CD45RA+ cells. TCRdb's table, derived via immunoSEQ multiplex PCR, lists solely in-frame clones and lacks some. Of 2 million to 2.5 million clones listed, about 95% are singletons. Sample: naive CD8+ T cells sorted from blood. These receptors all come from a young man in good health.

The rearrangement links TRBV7-2 to TRBJ1-6, with D perhaps TRBD1 (6 bases). V was shortened by 5 bases and J by 10 bases, with 18 bases between the two germline ends. Germline V lookup: CDR1 SGHTA, CDR2 FQGNSA. This CDR3 is 15 amino acids long. The CDR3 here is CASSPLTGTNSPLHF. CDR3 nucleotides: TGTGCCAGCAGCCCCCTGACAGGAACCAACTCACCCCTCCACTTT. Filled out from reference TRBV7-2 and TRBJ1-6, the complete variable domain reads GAGVSQSPSNKVTEKGKDVELRCDPISGHTALYWYRQSLGQGLEFLIYFQGNSAPDKSGLPSDRFSAERTGGSVSTLTIQRTQQEDSAVYLCASSPLTGTNSPLHFGNGTRLTVT.

The chain combines TRBV29-1 with TRBJ2-3, with D possibly being TRBD2 (5 bases). CDR1 is SQVTM, CDR2 ANQGSEA, per germline. V lost 7 bases and J lost 5, with 22 bases in between. The CDR3 contains 15 residues. For the CDR3, the DNA is TGCAGCGCACGTTCCAGCGGAGTGGTGGAAGATACGCAGTATTTT. Its translation is CSARSSGVVEDTQYF.

Only one count was recorded for this clone. The chain carries TRBV7-6 and TRBJ2-7; 8 bases line up with TRBD2. This CDR3 spans 15 amino acids. The germline V gene encodes CDR1 SGHVS and CDR2 FNYEAQ. V dropped 3 bases and J dropped 0; count of bases not matched to a gene: 4. CDR3 amino acids: CASSLTGGSSYEQYF. The CDR3 coding sequence is TGTGCCAGCAGCTTGACGGGGGGGAGCTCCTACGAGCAGTACTTC.

The chain is built from TRBV28 and TRBJ2-3, with TRBD2 matching 9 bases. There are 15 residues in the CDR3. Germline V CDR1 and CDR2: MDHEN, SYDVKM. With V trimmed by 3 bases and J by 4 bases, 5 bases remained unmatched. This CDR3 is CASSFPAGGADTQYF. The CDR3 coding sequence is TGTGCCAGCAGTTTCCCAGCGGGGGGAGCAGATACGCAGTATTTT.

The CDR3 loop is CASSPFGGQEDEQYF. The CDR3 DNA reads as TGTGCCAGCAGCCCCTTCGGGGGACAGGAGGACGAGCAGTACTTC. The chain links TRBV7-3 to TRBJ2-7; 8 bases map to TRBD1. The germline V gene encodes CDR1 SGHTA and CDR2 FQGTGA. Trimming at V came to 5 bases and at J to 5 bases, leaving 11 bases not matched to a gene. The CDR3 has 15 amino acids.

This clone has just one count. V and J are TRBV5-1 and TRBJ1-2; 8 bases are shared with TRBD1. V trimming: 4 bases; J trimming: 8 bases; junction bases outside the gene matches: 10. There are 14 residues in the CDR3. Germline lookup yields CDR1 SGHRS and CDR2 YFSETQ. In nucleotides, the CDR3 is TGCGCCAGCAGCAACTTTGGACAGGGTTCGGGCTACACCTTC. This gives the protein CASSNFGQGSGYTF.

The chain couples TRBV10-1 to TRBJ2-1; D tentatively reads TRBD1 or TRBD2 (5 bases each). CDR1 and CDR2 (germline): WNHNN, SYGVQD (reference sequence). V was pared by 4 bases and J by 6 bases, with 10 bases between. This CDR3 is built from 13 residues. DNA of the CDR3: TGCGCCAGCAGTGGTTGGGACGGCAATGAGCAGTTCTTC. This gives the protein CASSGWDGNEQFF.

The chain has TRBV5-6 and TRBJ2-3, with D perhaps given as TRBD1 or TRBD2 (5 bases each). Per germline, CDR1 SGHDT and CDR2 YYEEEE. Trimming cost V 7 bases and J 2 bases, with 20 bases left between them. This CDR3 has 16 amino acids. The CDR3 reads CASLVRGRFLTDTQYF. DNA for the CDR3: TGTGCCAGCTTGGTACGGGGCCGCTTCCTCACAGATACGCAGTATTTT.

The chain links TRBV7-8 to TRBJ2-7, with D perhaps matching TRBD1 (5 bases). Per germline, CDR1 SGHVS and CDR2 FQNEAQ. Trimming took off 5 bases at V and 2 bases at J, with 10 bases between the two ends. The length of the CDR3 is 13 residues. CDR3 protein: CASSQQEPYEQYF. The CDR3 nucleotides are TGTGCCAGCAGCCAACAGGAACCCTACGAGCAGTACTTC.

V gene TRBV5-1 combines with J gene TRBJ1-2; 8 bases agree with TRBD1. CDR3 length equals 15 residues. The V gene's germline CDR1 is SGHRS and CDR2 YFSETQ. The V gene end was trimmed by 7 bases and the J gene end by 1 base; junction bases not matched to a gene: 9. In DNA form, the CDR3 reads TGCGCCAGCTCGCCCTGGGACAGGCTTAACTATGGCTACACCTTC. This sequence encodes CASSPWDRLNYGYTF.

The gene calls are TRBV28 and TRBJ1-1; no reliable D call. There are 13 residues in the CDR3. Between the trimmed V and J ends, which lost 6 bases and 5 bases, there was a span of 13 bases. CDR1 and CDR2 (germline): MDHEN, SYDVKM. CDR3 residues: CASSQLYGTEAFF. In DNA form, the CDR3 reads TGTGCCAGCAGCCAATTGTATGGGACTGAAGCTTTCTTT.

The V and J genes are TRBV28 and TRBJ1-5; D may be TRBD1 (6 bases). The germline V gene encodes CDR1 MDHEN and CDR2 SYDVKM. The CDR3 length is 16 residues. V lost 3 bases and J lost 5, with 17 bases in between. CDR3 residues: CASSFSPPQGHQPQHF. DNA for the CDR3: TGTGCCAGCAGTTTCTCCCCCCCCCAGGGGCATCAGCCCCAGCATTTT.

A few counts support this clone. This may come from a read error, since a much larger clone is one base off. The sample carries other DNA sequences with the same CDR3. CDR3 sequence reads: CASSLDYEQYF. CDR3 nucleotides: TGTGCCAGCAGCTTGGACTACGAGCAGTACTTC. V and J are TRBV5-4 and TRBJ2-7; no clear D gene. The CDR3 is 11 residues long. CDR1 SGHNT and CDR2 YYREEE come from the germline V gene (reference sequence). The ends were cut back, 0 bases at V and 3 bases at J, with 1 base in the middle.

This chain links TRBV9 with TRBJ2-7; 13 positions agree with TRBD2. The V and J ends lost 4 bases and 5 bases, in that order; junction bases with no gene match: 3. Germline V gene lookup returns CDR1 SGDLS and CDR2 YYNGEE. The CDR3 consists of 14 residues. CDR3 region: CASSPGLAGNEQYF. The CDR3 DNA follows: TGTGCCAGCAGCCCGGGACTAGCGGGGAACGAGCAGTACTTC.

The chain employs TRBV5-1 and TRBJ1-1; 7 bases are shared with TRBD1. Germline assignment: CDR1 SGHRS and CDR2 YFSETQ. The ends lost 4 bases at V and 1 base at J; junction bases unmatched: 7. The CDR3 has 15 residues. CDR3: CASSGETGTNTEAFF. The CDR3 nucleotides are TGCGCCAGCAGCGGGGAGACAGGGACGAACACTGAAGCTTTCTTT.

The V gene is TRBV7-9, the J gene TRBJ1-3, with D tentatively TRBD1 (5 bases). Germline-derived CDR1 and CDR2 are SEHNR and FQNEAQ (reference sequence). The length of the CDR3 is 17 residues. The V end lost 3 bases, the J end lost 0 bases, and 15 bases lay between the germline ends. The CDR3 region has the DNA TGTGCCAGCAGCTTTTCGGGTGGGGGATACTCTGGAAACACCATATATTTT. Translating it yields CASSFSGGGYSGNTIYF.